The next 22 T cell receptor beta chains were all read from a single sample in a study of T cell changes during pregnancy in multiple sclerosis (dated by TCRdb to between 2019 and 2020). The library was produced with the immunoSEQ multiplex PCR assay. This immuneACCESS table, as held by TCRdb, lists in-frame sequences with V and J called but not all clones. Of the missing ones, under half trace to an unresolved V gene in checked studies; the others have no known cause. In all, the sample holds 24,000 or so clones, and roughly nine tenths of those were seen once. The top ten hold around 13% of the sample. The sample here was CD8+ T cells from peripheral blood mononuclear cells, taken in the first trimester of pregnancy. These receptors were collected from a female donor in good health, enrolled as a control in a pregnancy study.

The CDR3 protein is CASSISLAGGPHNEQFF. CDR3 nucleotides: TGTGCCAGTAGTATCTCGTTAGCGGGAGGGCCGCACAATGAGCAGTTCTTC. This rearrangement joins TRBV19 to TRBJ2-1, with 11 bases matching TRBD2. The CDR3 spans 17 residues. CDR1 and CDR2 from the germline V gene are LNHDA and SQIVND (reference sequence). V lost 3 bases, J lost 5 bases, and 9 bases stayed unmatched.

The V and J genes are TRBV4-3 and TRBJ1-1; 7 nucleotides match TRBD1. The CDR3 is 17 residues long. Germline CDR1 LGHNA, CDR2 YSLEER. Losses at the gene ends were 3 bases for V and 3 bases for J; bases not matched to a gene: 13. The CDR3 region has the DNA TGCGCCAGCAGCCAGGGAGTCAGGAGGGACAGATACACTGAAGCTTTCTTT. Protein: CASSQGVRRDRYTEAFF.

The rearrangement links TRBV28 to TRBJ2-7, with 7 bases that match TRBD2. Germline values: CDR1 MDHEN, CDR2 SYDVKM. The ends lost 6 bases at V and 0 bases at J; junction bases unmatched: 8. The CDR3 runs 15 residues. The CDR3 sequence: CASRGREAHSYEQYF. CDR3 nucleotides: TGTGCCAGCAGGGGGAGGGAGGCCCACTCCTACGAGCAGTACTTC.

The V gene is TRBV7-8, the J gene TRBJ2-2, with 7 bases fitting TRBD2. CDR1 is SGHVS and CDR2 is FQNEAQ in the germline V gene. The CDR3 loop spans 17 amino acids. The ends lost 1 base at V and 2 bases at J; junction bases unmatched: 7. Written as DNA, the CDR3 is TGTGCCAGCAGCTTAGTTTCAAGCGGGATTAACACCGGGGAGCTGTTTTTT. This gives the protein CASSLVSSGINTGELFF.

This clone was seen a single time. This chain joins TRBV15 and TRBJ1-4; TRBD1 aligns across 7 bases. The CDR3 length is 15 residues. With V trimmed by 3 bases and J by 7 bases, 8 bases remained unmatched. CDR1 and CDR2 from the germline V gene are LNHNV and YYDKDF (reference sequence). Written as DNA, the CDR3 is TGTGCCACCAGCAGCCGAGGAGGGGGCGGTGAAAAACTGTTTTTT. It yields the protein CATSSRGGGGEKLFF.

The V and J genes are TRBV7-9 and TRBJ2-3; TRBD2 matches 12 bases. Trimming removed 5 bases from V and 2 bases from J; junction bases left unmatched: 5. Germline-derived CDR1 and CDR2 are SEHNR and FQNEAQ (reference sequence). There are 16 residues in the CDR3. As DNA, the CDR3 is TGTGCCAGCAGCAGCCTAGCGGGGGGGTCCACAGATACGCAGTATTTT. This gives the protein CASSSLAGGSTDTQYF.

The rearrangement joins TRBV30 to TRBJ2-7; possible D gene TRBD1, 6 bases. Trimming cost V 2 bases and J 4 bases, with 15 bases left between them. The CDR3 covers 14 residues. Germline lookup yields CDR1 GTSNPN and CDR2 SVGIG (reference sequence). This CDR3 is CAWSKRNREYEQYF. The CDR3 nucleotides read TGTGCCTGGAGTAAAAGGAACAGGGAGTACGAGCAGTACTTC.

V and J are TRBV6-1 and TRBJ1-2; D is ambiguous. This CDR3 comprises 13 residues. CDR1 and CDR2 (germline): MNHNS, SASEGT. V lost 4 bases and J 5 bases, leaving 11 bases between the germline ends. The CDR3 region has the DNA TGTGCCAGCAGTGTTGAGGACTTTTATGGCTACACCTTC. This codes for CASSVEDFYGYTF.

This rearrangement joins TRBV5-1 to TRBJ2-1; 8 positions match TRBD2. CDR1 and CDR2 (germline): SGHRS, YFSETQ. The CDR3 runs to 14 residues. With V trimmed by 9 bases and J by 4 bases, 9 bases remained unmatched. CDR3 in amino acids: CATPGGEIYNEQFF. The CDR3 bases are TGCGCCACCCCCGGGGGGGAGATATACAATGAGCAGTTCTTC.

The rearrangement links TRBV13 to TRBJ2-3; 15 positions match TRBD2. The CDR3 is made up of 17 amino acids. V dropped 4 bases and J dropped 3; count of bases not matched to a gene: 5. Germline lookup yields CDR1 PRHDT and CDR2 FYEKMQ (reference sequence). The CDR3 DNA follows: TGTGCCAGCAGCTCGGGACTAGCGGGGGGAAAGACAGATACGCAGTATTTT. Its translation is CASSSGLAGGKTDTQYF.

The rearrangement uses TRBV21-1 and TRBJ1-5; TRBD1, the D gene given by the table, was not confirmed from the DNA. TRBV21-1 has pseudogene status. This CDR3 has 17 amino acids. Written as DNA, the CDR3 is TGTGCCAGCAGCCTCCACCGGGACAGGGGGCAGGGGCAGCCCCAGCATTTT. Its translation is CASSLHRDRGQGQPQHF.

The chain carries TRBV7-9 and TRBJ1-5; D is unresolved. The CDR3 totals 16 residues. V was cut by 2 bases and J by 5 bases, with 16 bases left in between. Germline values: CDR1 SEHNR, CDR2 FQNEAQ (reference sequence). In nucleotides, the CDR3 is TGTGCCAGCAGCTTAATGTCGGGTACGGCCGATCAGCCCCAGCATTTT. This encodes CASSLMSGTADQPQHF.

The rearrangement joins TRBV5-1 to TRBJ2-6, with a tentative D call TRBD1 (6 bases). Germline assignment: CDR1 SGHRS and CDR2 YFSETQ. This CDR3 has 20 amino acids. V dropped 7 bases and J dropped 0 bases, with 26 bases sitting between them. CDR3 sequence (DNA): TGCGCCAGCGGAACTTTTGGGACACCCGAACCCTACTCTGGGGCCAACGTCCTGACTTTC. The encoded protein is CASGTFGTPEPYSGANVLTF.

The chain employs TRBV7-8 and TRBJ2-1; 8 bases map to TRBD1. CDR3 length equals 15 residues. With V trimmed by 6 bases and J by 6 bases, 10 bases remained unmatched. The V gene's germline CDR1 is SGHVS and CDR2 FQNEAQ. The CDR3 loop is CASRSGGGWVNEQFF. For the CDR3, the DNA is TGTGCCAGCAGATCAGGGGGCGGATGGGTCAATGAGCAGTTCTTC.

This sequence joins TRBV21-1 and TRBJ2-2; the D call in the table, TRBD2, was not verified against the DNA. TRBV21-1 has pseudogene status. CDR3 length equals 16 residues. CDR3 loop: CASSSPGLANTGELFF. CDR3 nucleotides: TGTGCCAGCAGCAGCCCGGGACTAGCGAACACCGGGGAGCTGTTTTTT.

V and J are TRBV19 and TRBJ1-1; 9 positions match TRBD1. Germline CDR1 reads LNHDA; CDR2 reads SQIVND (reference sequence). The CDR3 totals 15 residues. Trimming removed 7 bases from V and 5 bases from J; junction bases left unmatched: 11. CDR3 sequence reads: CASTDNRGRRTEAFF. In DNA, the CDR3 is TGTGCCAGTACTGATAACAGGGGGCGTCGGACTGAAGCTTTCTTT.

In its sample, this clone was seen once. CDR3 region: CASSLAGTGPGAGYTF. For the CDR3, the DNA is TGTGCCAGCAGCTTAGCCGGGACAGGGCCGGGGGCTGGCTACACCTTC. V usage is TRBV7-8 and J usage is TRBJ1-2; 9 bases fit TRBD1. The CDR3 has 16 amino acids. Per germline, CDR1 SGHVS and CDR2 FQNEAQ. V shed 0 bases and J 7 bases; nucleotides not matched to a gene: 9.

The rearrangement links TRBV18 to TRBJ2-2; the D gene is possibly TRBD2 (5 bases). This CDR3 has 14 residues. Trimming took off 1 base at V and 6 bases at J, with 9 bases between the two ends. CDR1 is KGHSH, CDR2 LQKENI, per germline. The CDR3 region is CASSPRPEAGELFF. As DNA, the CDR3 is TGTGCCAGCTCACCACGCCCGGAGGCCGGGGAGCTGTTTTTT. Using reference TRBV18 and TRBJ2-2 for the parts outside the CDR3, the full variable domain is NAGVMQNPRHLVRRRGQEARLRCSPMKGHSHVYWYRQLPEEGLKFMVYLQKENIIDESGMPKERFSAEFPKEGPSILRIQQVVRGDSAAYFCASSPRPEAGELFFGEGSRLTVL.

This sequence joins TRBV27 and TRBJ2-7; perhaps TRBD2 as D (6 bases). Germline V CDR1 and CDR2: MNHEY, SMNVEV (reference sequence). V lost 4 bases, J lost 0 bases, and 7 bases lay in between. The CDR3 totals 13 residues. The CDR3 coding sequence is TGTGCCAGCAGTTCCGGGAGCTCCTACGAGCAGTACTTC. Its protein product is CASSSGSSYEQYF.

The chain carries TRBV29-1 and TRBJ2-1, with 7 bases that match TRBD1. With V trimmed by 0 bases and J by 2 bases, 7 bases remained unmatched. CDR3 length: 16 amino acids. The germline V gene has CDR1 SQVTM and CDR2 ANQGSEA. The CDR3 DNA sequence: TGCAGCGTTGAAGAGGCAGACAGGGTTACCTACAATGAGCAGTTCTTC. This encodes CSVEEADRVTYNEQFF.

V and J are TRBV28 and TRBJ2-7; weak D call: TRBD2 (6 bases). This CDR3 region has 13 residues. Germline V CDR1 and CDR2: MDHEN, SYDVKM. V was shortened by 7 bases and J by 3 bases, with 13 bases between the two germline ends. The CDR3 DNA reads TGTGCCAGCACCAATAGCGGCCACTACGAGCAGTACTTC. Protein sequence: CASTNSGHYEQYF. The whole variable domain, filled in from reference TRBV28 and TRBJ2-7, reads DVKVTQSSRYLVKRTGEKVFLECVQDMDHENMFWYRQDPGLGLRLIYFSYDVKMKEKGDIPEGYSVSREKKERFSLILESASTNQTSMYLCASTNSGHYEQYFGPGTRLTVT.

CDR3 amino acids: CASSESEDSGNTIYF. The CDR3 nucleotides read TGCGCCAGCAGTGAGTCCGAGGACTCTGGAAACACCATATATTTT. The chain carries TRBV10-1 and TRBJ1-3; the D is unclear. The CDR3 sequence is 15 residues long. Germline V CDR1 and CDR2: WNHNN, SYGVQD (reference sequence). Trimming removed 0 bases at V and 0 bases at J, with 6 bases between.